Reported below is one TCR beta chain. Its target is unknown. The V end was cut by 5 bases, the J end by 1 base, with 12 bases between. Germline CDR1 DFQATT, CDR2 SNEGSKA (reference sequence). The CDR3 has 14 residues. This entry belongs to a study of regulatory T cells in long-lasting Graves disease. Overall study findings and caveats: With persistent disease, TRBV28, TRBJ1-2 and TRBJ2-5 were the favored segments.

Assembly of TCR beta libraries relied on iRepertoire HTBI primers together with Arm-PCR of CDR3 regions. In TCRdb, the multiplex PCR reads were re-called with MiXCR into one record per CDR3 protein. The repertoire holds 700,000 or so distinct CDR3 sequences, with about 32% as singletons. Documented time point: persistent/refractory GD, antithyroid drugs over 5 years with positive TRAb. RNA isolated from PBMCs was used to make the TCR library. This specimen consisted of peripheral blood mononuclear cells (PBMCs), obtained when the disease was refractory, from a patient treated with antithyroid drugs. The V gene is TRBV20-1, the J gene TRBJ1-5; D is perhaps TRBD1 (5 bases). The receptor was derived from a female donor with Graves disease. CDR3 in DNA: TGCAGTGCTGTACCCCGGGACAGCAATCAGCCCCAGCATTTT. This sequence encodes CSAVPRDSNQPQHF.